The text below deals with one TCR beta chain. CDR1 and CDR2 from the germline V gene are MNHEY and SVGAGI. V was shortened by 2 bases and J by 4 bases, with 11 bases between the two germline ends. This CDR3 has 14 amino acids. The data were obtained in a study of fetal regulatory T cell absence and autoimmunity. The table came from immunoSEQ multiplex PCR; TCRdb's copy has only in-frame clones and leaves some out. The table includes 95,000 to 100,000 clones, more than 70% detected once. The chain couples TRBV6-5 to TRBJ1-2, with D possibly matching TRBD1 (5 bases). Sequencing was carried out using pancreas tissue. This receptor was identified in a male donor with IPEX syndrome. The CDR3: CASSYLRGGYGYTF. For the CDR3, the DNA is TGTGCCAGCAGTTACCTCCGGGGGGGCTATGGCTACACCTTC.